This T cell receptor (beta chain) was sequenced in a study of T cell responses to AZD1222 COVID-19 vaccine. Study-wide points: There were mostly white British donors and more females than males, and clonal diversity was possibly underestimated. Spike-specific TCR breadth and depth rose after two AZD1222 doses. At baseline, just six AZD1222 recipients tested seropositive. Repertoire samples came only from after the peak T cell response.

Germline trimming cut 2 bases from V and 1 base from J; bases unmatched to any gene: 3. Germline CDR1 MNHEY, CDR2 SVGAGI. This CDR3 has 15 residues. About this clone: Its antigen remains unknown. At the DNA level, this CDR3 is encoded by other sequences in the same sample as well.

TCRdb's table, derived via immunoSEQ multiplex PCR, lists solely in-frame clones and lacks some. The sample has around 130,000 clones, about 93% seen once. The chain uses TRBV6-5 and TRBJ1-2, with 8 positions matching TRBD1. The sequence was obtained from an adult in good health. This material consisted of peripheral blood, taken on day 0 of AZD1222 vaccination. The CDR3 loop reads CASSYGTGGNYGYTF. CDR3 bases: TGTGCCAGCAGTTACGGTACAGGGGGTAACTATGGCTACACCTTC.